This entry is about one T cell receptor beta chain. This sample is part of a study of blood T cell repertoires in COVID-19. Study in general: The cDNA or gDNA used as material had been derived from T cells, B-cell-depleted T cells, or PBMCs.

TCRdb keeps only in-frame clones here, not all; method: immunoSEQ multiplex PCR. The table records roughly 250,000 clones, approximately 86% of them present only once. CDR3 length equals 13 residues. V dropped 4 bases and J dropped 8 bases, with 14 bases sitting between them. CDR1 and CDR2 from the germline V gene are GTSNPN and SVGIG (reference sequence). The source of this sequence is a woman between 45 and 60 years old who had recovered from COVID-19. Source material: PBMCs or T cells enriched from blood (not recorded which). V gene TRBV30 combines with J gene TRBJ2-2, with D perhaps TRBD1 (5 bases). In DNA form, the CDR3 reads TGTGCCTGGACAGGGTCCGCCCGGGGGGAGCTGTTTTTT. It yields the protein CAWTGSARGELFF.